This is a list of T cell receptor beta chains from one sample in a study of OX40 agonist ivuxolimab in advanced cancers. The data were produced by immunoSEQ multiplex PCR, yet TCRdb's version contains in-frame clones alone and is incomplete. The sample gives more than 35,000 clones, about 80% of which show up once; 15% is in the top ten. The sample here was CD4+ or CD8+ T cells sorted from blood, taken in a trial of the OX40 agonist ivuxolimab. The receptor set was obtained from an adult with an advanced solid tumor such as melanoma, head and neck, liver or kidney cancer. Each CDR3 is given with its conserved first and last residue. The D gene is left open where the match is weak. Expanded clones get a size class; other rows say once, few or many, or leave the size out.

TRBV10-2	TRBJ1-5	.	.	CASSGPGDIHQPQHF	TGCGCCAGCAGTGGCCCGGGGGATATCCATCAGCCCCAGCATTTT
TRBV28	TRBJ2-3	.	once	CASSLLGRTDTQYF	TGTGCCAGCAGTTTACTAGGACGCACAGATACGCAGTATTTT
TRBV18	TRBJ2-7	.	.	CASSPGYSSYEQYF	TGTGCCAGCTCACCAGGTTACAGCTCCTACGAGCAGTACTTC
TRBV7-2	TRBJ1-4	.	.	CASSSFLSANEKLFF	TGTGCCAGCAGCTCCTTTCTCTCGGCTAATGAAAAACTGTTTTTT
TRBV27	TRBJ1-2	.	medium-sized	CASSLRLGRVGGYTF	TGTGCCAGCAGTCTACGTCTCGGGAGGGTTGGTGGCTACACCTTC
TRBV5-1	TRBJ1-1	.	many	CASSLFGKGTEAFF	TGCGCCAGCAGCTTATTCGGGAAAGGCACTGAAGCTTTCTTT
TRBV7-9	TRBJ2-7	.	once	CASSLGSAPYEQYF	TGTGCCAGCAGCTTAGGGTCGGCTCCCTACGAGCAGTACTTC
TRBV4-1	TRBJ2-1	.	.	CASSQARGYEQFF	TGCGCCAGCAGCCAAGCACGGGGATATGAGCAGTTCTTC
TRBV4-2	TRBJ2-3	TRBD1	.	CASSQGQGWAQDTQYF	TGTGCCAGCAGCCAGGGACAGGGTTGGGCACAAGATACGCAGTATTTT
TRBV13	TRBJ2-3	.	.	CASSLGTEMPRKYF	TGTGCCAGCAGCTTAGGGACGGAGATGCCTAGAAAGTATTTT
TRBV4-2	TRBJ1-1	TRBD1	.	CASSQLRTGGINTEAFF	TGTGCCAGCAGCCAATTAAGGACAGGGGGGATCAACACTGAAGCTTTCTTT
TRBV19	TRBJ1-1	.	.	CASRLIVYKGTEAFF	TGTGCCAGTAGGCTCATAGTGTATAAGGGGACCGAAGCTTTCTTT
TRBV7-9	TRBJ1-2	.	.	CASSSTLYGYTF	TGTGCCAGCAGCTCTACACTCTATGGCTACACCTTC
TRBV6-5	TRBJ1-3	.	.	CASSYDPPNSGNTIYF	TGTGCCAGCAGTTACGATCCACCGAACTCTGGAAACACCATATATTTT
TRBV11-3	TRBJ2-5	.	.	CASRDRLKETQYF	TGTGCCAGCCGGGACCGCCTGAAAGAGACCCAGTACTTC
TRBV13	TRBJ2-3	TRBD2	.	CASSILSGGAGDTQYF	TGTGCCAGCAGCATCCTTAGCGGGGGGGCCGGAGATACGCAGTATTTT
TRBV2	TRBJ2-3	TRBD2	.	CASSDGRGGSADTQYF	TGTGCCAGCAGTGATGGGCGGGGCGGGAGTGCAGATACGCAGTATTTT
TRBV9	TRBJ1-2	.	once	CASSAGPSSLGGYTF	TGTGCCAGCAGCGCTGGGCCCTCCTCCTTAGGGGGCTACACCTTC
TRBV15	TRBJ2-2	.	few	CATSRDSREGEGNTGELFF	TGTGCCACCAGCAGAGATAGCCGGGAAGGGGAAGGGAACACCGGGGAGCTGTTTTTT
TRBV5-1	TRBJ2-3	TRBD2	.	CASGASGSSSTDTQYF	TGCGCCAGCGGGGCTAGCGGGAGTAGCAGCACAGATACGCAGTATTTT
TRBV27	TRBJ1-1	.	.	CASSLSGIGTEAFF	TGTGCCAGCAGTTTATCCGGGATAGGCACTGAAGCTTTCTTT
TRBV11-2	TRBJ1-1	TRBD1	.	CASSLDPGAQGAYTEAFF	TGTGCCAGCAGCTTAGATCCGGGAGCACAGGGGGCTTACACTGAAGCTTTCTTT
TRBV11-2	TRBJ1-1	.	once	CASSLGGKEAFF	TGTGCCAGCAGCTTAGGGGGTAAAGAAGCTTTCTTT
TRBV21-1	TRBJ2-2	.	.	CASSTPGLATGELFF	TGTGCCAGCAGCACCCCGGGACTAGCGACCGGGGAGCTGTTTTTT
TRBV6-1	TRBJ2-1	.	.	CASSEAGSGNEQFF	TGTGCCAGCAGTGAGGCTGGGTCGGGCAATGAGCAGTTCTTC
TRBV28	TRBJ1-2	.	.	CASSWGPAAEGGYTF	TGTGCCAGCAGTTGGGGCCCCGCGGCGGAAGGTGGCTACACCTTC
TRBV13	TRBJ2-7	.	.	CASSLYVETYEQYF	TGTGCCAGCAGCTTGTACGTCGAGACCTACGAGCAGTACTTC
TRBV4-1	TRBJ1-1	.	.	CASSQSGGEDTEAFF	TGCGCCAGCAGCCAGTCTGGGGGGGAGGACACTGAAGCTTTCTTT
TRBV6-1	TRBJ1-2	.	.	CASSGLQAYYGYTF	TGTGCCAGCAGTGGCCTACAGGCCTACTATGGCTACACCTTC
TRBV19	TRBJ1-6	.	.	CASREGDSYSPLHF	TGTGCCAGTAGAGAGGGGGACTCATATTCACCCCTCCACTTT
TRBV5-4	TRBJ2-5	.	.	CASSLGGWGETQYF	TGTGCCAGCAGCTTGGGAGGGTGGGGAGAGACCCAGTACTTC
TRBV30	TRBJ1-1	TRBD1	.	CAWSVAGGRTEAFF	TGTGCCTGGAGTGTAGCAGGGGGCCGGACTGAAGCTTTCTTT
TRBV28	TRBJ2-2	TRBD2	few	CASSPIRGAGYNTGELFF	TGTGCCAGCAGTCCCATCCGGGGAGCGGGATACAACACCGGGGAGCTGTTTTTT
TRBV7-6	TRBJ2-1	.	.	CASSLALQGDEQFF	TGTGCCAGCAGCTTAGCCCTACAGGGAGATGAGCAGTTCTTC
TRBV27	TRBJ1-2	.	.	CASSLGGADPYGYTF	TGTGCCAGCAGTCTCGGGGGGGCGGACCCGTATGGCTACACCTTC
TRBV27	TRBJ2-3	.	.	CANSKRGTDTQYF	TGTGCCAACTCCAAGAGGGGCACAGATACGCAGTATTTT
TRBV6-1	TRBJ2-7	TRBD1	few	CASSEVGAGGYEQYF	TGTGCCAGCAGTGAAGTTGGTGCAGGGGGCTACGAGCAGTACTTC
TRBV4-1	TRBJ2-5	.	many	CASSQRPGGKIGETQYF	TGCGCCAGCAGCCAGAGGCCGGGCGGGAAGATCGGTGAGACCCAGTACTTC
TRBV28	TRBJ2-1	TRBD2	.	CASSLGTSGYNEQFF	TGTGCCAGCAGTCTAGGGACTAGCGGATACAATGAGCAGTTCTTC
TRBV5-4	TRBJ2-1	TRBD2	.	CASSLVREAYNEQFF	TGTGCCAGCAGCTTGGTGCGGGAGGCCTACAATGAGCAGTTCTTC
TRBV7-9	TRBJ2-2	.	.	CASSPRTTNTGELFF	TGTGCCAGCAGCCCCAGGACCACGAACACCGGGGAGCTGTTTTTT
TRBV11-3	TRBJ2-2	TRBD2	.	CASSPSRGGDTGELFF	TGTGCCAGCAGCCCAAGCCGGGGAGGGGACACCGGGGAGCTGTTTTTT
TRBV9	TRBJ1-1	.	.	CASSPSLGGFTEAFF	TGTGCCAGCAGCCCCAGCCTCGGCGGTTTCACGGAAGCTTTCTTT
TRBV7-8	TRBJ2-3	.	.	CASSPVMGSGTTDTQYF	TGTGCCAGCAGCCCCGTAATGGGTAGCGGCACCACAGATACGCAGTATTTT
TRBV7-2	TRBJ2-7	TRBD2	many	CASTYGGGGRNEQYF	TGTGCCAGCACCTATGGAGGCGGGGGGCGCAACGAGCAGTACTTC
TRBV4-3	TRBJ2-7	.	.	CASSQDRDLGYEQYF	TGCGCCAGCAGCCAAGACAGGGATTTAGGCTACGAGCAGTACTTC
TRBV6-5	TRBJ1-2	.	once	CASSSTGSAYTF	TGTGCCAGCAGTTCTACAGGGTCGGCCTACACCTTC
TRBV10-3	TRBJ1-3	.	.	CAISDGGNTIYF	TGTGCCATCAGTGATGGAGGAAACACCATATATTTT
TRBV5-6	TRBJ1-2	.	.	CASSFRKPIYGYTF	TGTGCCAGCAGCTTTAGAAAGCCGATCTATGGCTACACCTTC
TRBV6-4	TRBJ2-2	.	.	CASSPWSTGELFF	TGTGCCAGCAGTCCCTGGTCCACCGGGGAGCTGTTTTTT
TRBV5-8	TRBJ2-7	.	.	CASSLWDNYEQYF	TGTGCCAGCAGCTTGTGGGACAACTACGAGCAGTACTTC
TRBV28	TRBJ2-7	.	.	CASTRDIGSTYEQYF	TGTGCCAGCACCAGGGATATCGGGTCTACCTACGAGCAGTACTTC
TRBV13	TRBJ2-5	TRBD1	.	CASSLSGGATETQYF	TGTGCCAGCAGCTTGTCAGGGGGCGCAACAGAGACCCAGTACTTC
TRBV27	TRBJ2-4	.	.	CASSYSGGLGNIQYF	TGTGCCAGCAGTTACTCAGGGGGGCTAGGGAACATTCAGTACTTC
TRBV11-2	TRBJ1-2	.	.	CASSLDGAVGYGYTF	TGTGCCAGCAGCTTAGATGGGGCCGTGGGTTATGGCTACACCTTC
TRBV11-3	TRBJ2-7	.	.	CASSLGPSENYEQYF	TGTGCCAGCAGCTTAGGCCCTAGCGAGAACTACGAGCAGTACTTC
TRBV28	TRBJ2-7	.	.	CASYGLGNKHTGSYEQYF	TGTGCCTCCTATGGGCTAGGCAACAAACACACGGGGTCCTACGAGCAGTACTTC
TRBV11-3	TRBJ1-4	.	.	CASSHFGQDEKLFF	TGTGCCAGCAGCCACTTTGGGCAGGATGAAAAACTGTTTTTT